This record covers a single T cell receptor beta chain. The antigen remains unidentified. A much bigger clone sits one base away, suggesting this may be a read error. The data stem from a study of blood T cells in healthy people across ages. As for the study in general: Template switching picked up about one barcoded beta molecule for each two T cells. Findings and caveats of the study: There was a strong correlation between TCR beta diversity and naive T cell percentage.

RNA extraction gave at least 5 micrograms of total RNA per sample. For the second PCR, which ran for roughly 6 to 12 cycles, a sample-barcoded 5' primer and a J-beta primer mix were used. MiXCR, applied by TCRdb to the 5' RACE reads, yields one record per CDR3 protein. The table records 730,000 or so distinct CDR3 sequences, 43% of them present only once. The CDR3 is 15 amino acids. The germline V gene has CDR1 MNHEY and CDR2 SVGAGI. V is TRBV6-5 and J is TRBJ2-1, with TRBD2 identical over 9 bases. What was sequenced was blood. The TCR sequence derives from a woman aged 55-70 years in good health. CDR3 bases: TGTGCCAACAGTTACGACATAGCGGGAGAGTTAGAGCAGTTCTTC. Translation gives CANSYDIAGELEQFF.